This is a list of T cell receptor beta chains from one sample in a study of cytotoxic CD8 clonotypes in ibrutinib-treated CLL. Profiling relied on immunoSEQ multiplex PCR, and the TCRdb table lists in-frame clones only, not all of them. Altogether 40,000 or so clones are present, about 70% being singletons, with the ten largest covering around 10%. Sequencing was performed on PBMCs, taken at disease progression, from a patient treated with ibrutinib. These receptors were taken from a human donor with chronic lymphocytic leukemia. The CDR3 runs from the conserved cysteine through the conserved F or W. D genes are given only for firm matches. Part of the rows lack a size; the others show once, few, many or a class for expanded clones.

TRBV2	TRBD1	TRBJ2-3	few	TGTGCCAGCAGGGATTGGACAGGGGGCGATACGCAGTATTTT	CASRDWTGGDTQYF
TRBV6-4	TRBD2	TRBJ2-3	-	TGTGCCAGCAGTGAGAGTGCGGGAGGCACAGATACGCAGTATTTT	CASSESAGGTDTQYF
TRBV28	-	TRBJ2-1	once	TGTGCCAGCAGTTTATTATTAGTGCCTGAGCAGTTCTTC	CASSLLLVPEQFF
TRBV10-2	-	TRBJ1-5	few	TGCGCCAGCAGACAAACAGGACAGCACCATCAGCCCCAGCATTTT	CASRQTGQHHQPQHF
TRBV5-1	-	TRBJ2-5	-	TGCGCCAGCAGCTTGGTACAGCAAGAGACCCAGTACTTC	CASSLVQQETQYF
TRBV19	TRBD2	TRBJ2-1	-	TGTGCCAGTAGTATGGGACTAGCGGGAAGGGATGAGCAGTTCTTC	CASSMGLAGRDEQFF
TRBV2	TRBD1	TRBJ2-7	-	TGTGCCAGCAGCCTTCAGGGGGCCGGACCCTACGAGCAGTACTTC	CASSLQGAGPYEQYF
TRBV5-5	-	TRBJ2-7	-	TGTGCCAGCAGCCCCGGGGGCGTGGACCCCTACGAGCAGTACTTC	CASSPGGVDPYEQYF
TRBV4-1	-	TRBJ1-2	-	TGCGCCAGCAGCCAAAACCGCGTTAACTATGGCTACACCTTC	CASSQNRVNYGYTF
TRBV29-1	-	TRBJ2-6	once	TGCAGCGTTGAAGGTCAGGGCAGCCCCTCTGGGGCCAACGTCCTGACTTTC	CSVEGQGSPSGANVLTF
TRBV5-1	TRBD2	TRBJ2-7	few	TGCGCCAGCAGTCCATTAACAGCGGGAGGTTACGAGCAGTACTTC	CASSPLTAGGYEQYF
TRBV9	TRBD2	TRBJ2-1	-	TGTGCCAGCAGCGTAGATCCCGGGACTAGCGGATACAATGAGCAGTTCTTC	CASSVDPGTSGYNEQFF
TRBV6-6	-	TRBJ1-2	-	TGTGCCAGCAATACGGACAGTGACTATGGCTACACCTTC	CASNTDSDYGYTF
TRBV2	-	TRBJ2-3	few	TGTGCCACAGCTGTTGGGGGCGATACGCAGTATTTT	CATAVGGDTQYF
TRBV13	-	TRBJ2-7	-	TGTGCCAGCAGCCTGGACAGTCGAACCTACGAGCAGTACTTC	CASSLDSRTYEQYF
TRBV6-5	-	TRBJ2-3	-	TGTGCCAGCAGAGCGAGCTCGGATACGCAGTATTTT	CASRASSDTQYF
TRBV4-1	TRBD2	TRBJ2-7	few	TGCGCCAGCAGCCCGAGTTTAGCGGGAGTGGCCTACGAGCAGTACTTC	CASSPSLAGVAYEQYF
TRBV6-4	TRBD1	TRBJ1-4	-	TGTGCCAGCAGGAGAGGACAGGGGGCGCGGAATGAAAAACTGTTTTTT	CASRRGQGARNEKLFF
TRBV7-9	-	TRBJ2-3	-	TGTGCCAGCAGCCTCCCGGGGCAAGATACGCAGTATTTT	CASSLPGQDTQYF
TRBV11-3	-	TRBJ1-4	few	TGTGCCAGCAGCTTCCGGGCGCCAGGGTCTGGTGAAAAACTGTTTTTT	CASSFRAPGSGEKLFF
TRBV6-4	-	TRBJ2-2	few	TGTGCCAGCAGTGCAGGGGACACCGGGGAGCTGTTTTTT	CASSAGDTGELFF
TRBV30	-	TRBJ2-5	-	TGTGCCTCCTGGGACGGCGCGGGGACGGGGGAGACCCAGTACTTC	CASWDGAGTGETQYF
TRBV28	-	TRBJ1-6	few	TGTGCCAGCAGTCTAAAAGCCGTTGGGGCCCTCCACTTT	CASSLKAVGALHF
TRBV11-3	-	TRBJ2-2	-	TGTACCAGCAGCTTAGAACAGGGAGGGAGTTTCGCCGGGGAGCTGTTTTTT	CTSSLEQGGSFAGELFF
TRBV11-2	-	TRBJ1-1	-	TGTGCCAGCAGCTTAGAAGGCGGCGGAGGAGGGGAAACAGCTTTCTTT	CASSLEGGGGGETAFF
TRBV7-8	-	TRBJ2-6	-	TGTGCCAGCAGCACCCGACGGCTCTCTGGGGCCAACGTCCTGACTTTC	CASSTRRLSGANVLTF
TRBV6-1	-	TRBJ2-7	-	TGTGCCAGCAGTGACTCCCGGACAGCACCCTACGAGCAGTACTTC	CASSDSRTAPYEQYF
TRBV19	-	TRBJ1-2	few	TGTGCCAGTAGTCGGACGGAGAGACATGGCTACACCTTC	CASSRTERHGYTF
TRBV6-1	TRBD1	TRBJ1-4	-	TGTGCCAGCAGTGACAGGGGGCATAATAATGAAAAACTGTTTTTT	CASSDRGHNNEKLFF
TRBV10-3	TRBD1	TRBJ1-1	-	TGTGCCATCAGTACAGGGGACACTGAAGCTTTCTTT	CAISTGDTEAFF
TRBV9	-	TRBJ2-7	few	TGTGCCAGCAGCGCCGGTTGGGCAGGGTCCTACGAGCAGTACTTC	CASSAGWAGSYEQYF
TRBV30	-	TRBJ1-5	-	TGTGCATCCAATCAGGGTGTGGGGCAGCCCCAGCATTTT	CASNQGVGQPQHF